The 2 T cell receptor beta chains reported below all come from one sample, sequenced in a study of control samples from healthy donors and cancer patients. The protocol was immunoSEQ multiplex PCR, while the TCRdb copy is restricted to in-frame clones and leaves out a portion. This table holds about 150,000 clones, over 85% found once. Input material: blood. These receptors all come from a man aged 18 to 35 in good health.

The DNA of the CDR3 is TGCGCCAGCAGCCAACAAACCCTCGGGGGACCGTCATACGAGCAGTACTTC. Translated, it gives CASSQQTLGGPSYEQYF. The J gene is TRBJ2-7, the V gene TRBV4-1, with D perhaps TRBD2 (6 bases). V was cut by 2 bases and J by 4 bases, with 21 bases left in between. Per the germline V gene, CDR1 is MGHRA and CDR2 is YSYEKL. The CDR3 consists of 17 residues.

This rearrangement joins TRBV6-5 to TRBJ2-3; D may match TRBD1 or TRBD2 (6 bases each). The germline V gene encodes CDR1 MNHEY and CDR2 SVGAGI. The CDR3 is made up of 16 amino acids. V lost 4 bases to trimming and J lost 4 bases, with 18 bases between them. The DNA for the CDR3 is TGTGCCAGCAGTTTTGGACCAAGGGGGGTGTCAGATACGCAGTATTTT. Amino acid sequence: CASSFGPRGVSDTQYF.